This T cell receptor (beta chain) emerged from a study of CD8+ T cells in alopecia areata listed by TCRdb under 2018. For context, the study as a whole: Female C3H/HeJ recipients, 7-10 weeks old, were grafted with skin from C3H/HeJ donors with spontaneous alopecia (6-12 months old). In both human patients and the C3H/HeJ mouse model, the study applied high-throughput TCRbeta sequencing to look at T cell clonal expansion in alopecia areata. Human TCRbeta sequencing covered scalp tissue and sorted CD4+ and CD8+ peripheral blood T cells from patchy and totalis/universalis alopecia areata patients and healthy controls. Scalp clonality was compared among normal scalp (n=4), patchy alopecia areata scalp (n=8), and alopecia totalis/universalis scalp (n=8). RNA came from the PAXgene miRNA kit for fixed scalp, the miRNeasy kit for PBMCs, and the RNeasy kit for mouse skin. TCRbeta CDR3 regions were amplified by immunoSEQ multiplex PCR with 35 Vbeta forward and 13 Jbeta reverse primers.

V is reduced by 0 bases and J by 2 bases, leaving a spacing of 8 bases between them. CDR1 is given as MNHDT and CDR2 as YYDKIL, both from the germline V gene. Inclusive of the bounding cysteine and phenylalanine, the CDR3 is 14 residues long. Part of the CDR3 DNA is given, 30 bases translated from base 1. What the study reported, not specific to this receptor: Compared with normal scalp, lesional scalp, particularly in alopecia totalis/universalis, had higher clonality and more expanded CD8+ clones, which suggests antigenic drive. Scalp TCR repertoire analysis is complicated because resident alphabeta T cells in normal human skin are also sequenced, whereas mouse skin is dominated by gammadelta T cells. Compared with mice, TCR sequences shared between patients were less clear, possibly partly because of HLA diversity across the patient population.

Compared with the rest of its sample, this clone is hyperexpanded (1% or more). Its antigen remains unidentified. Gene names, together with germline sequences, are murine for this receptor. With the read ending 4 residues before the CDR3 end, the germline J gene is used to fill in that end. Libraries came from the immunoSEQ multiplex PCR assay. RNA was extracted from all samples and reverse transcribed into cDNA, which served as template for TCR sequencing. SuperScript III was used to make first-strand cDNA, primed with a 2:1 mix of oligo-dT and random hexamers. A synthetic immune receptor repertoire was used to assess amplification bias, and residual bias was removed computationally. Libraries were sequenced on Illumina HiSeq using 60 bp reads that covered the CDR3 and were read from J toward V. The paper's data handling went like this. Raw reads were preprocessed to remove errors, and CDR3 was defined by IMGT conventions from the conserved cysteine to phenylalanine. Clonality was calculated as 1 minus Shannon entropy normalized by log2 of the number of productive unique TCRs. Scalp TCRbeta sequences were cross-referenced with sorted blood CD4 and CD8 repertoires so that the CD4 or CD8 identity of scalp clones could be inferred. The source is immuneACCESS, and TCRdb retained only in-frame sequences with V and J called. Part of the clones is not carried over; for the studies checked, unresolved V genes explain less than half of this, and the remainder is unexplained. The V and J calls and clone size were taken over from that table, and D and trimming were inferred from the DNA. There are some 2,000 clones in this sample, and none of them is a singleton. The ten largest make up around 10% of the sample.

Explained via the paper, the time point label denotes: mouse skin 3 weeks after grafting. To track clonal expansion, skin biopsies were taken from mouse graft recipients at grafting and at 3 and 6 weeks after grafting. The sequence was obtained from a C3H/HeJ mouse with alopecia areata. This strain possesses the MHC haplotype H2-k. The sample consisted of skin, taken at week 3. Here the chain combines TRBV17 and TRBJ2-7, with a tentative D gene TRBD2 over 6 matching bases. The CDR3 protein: CASSRDGGPYEQYF. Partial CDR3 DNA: TGTGCTAGCAGTAGAGATGGGGGTCCCTAT.